A single sample gave rise to the 15 T cell receptor beta chains below, sequenced in a study of CD8+ T cells in alopecia areata. cDNA serving as the sequencing template came from extracted, reverse transcribed RNA. The data were produced by immunoSEQ multiplex PCR, yet TCRdb's version contains in-frame clones alone and is incomplete. The sample lists 140,000 to 150,000 clones, around 47% occurring once. The sequencing sample was made of CD4+ T cells sorted from blood. The receptors here all came from a human donor with alopecia areata.

The chain uses TRBV7-9 and TRBJ1-3, with D maybe TRBD1 (5 bases). This CDR3 has 14 amino acids. CDR1 and CDR2 (germline): SEHNR, FQNEAQ (reference sequence). V dropped 6 bases and J dropped 1 base, with 10 bases sitting between them. This CDR3 is CASSQGLSGNTIYF. The CDR3 coding sequence is TGTGCCAGCAGTCAGGGACTTTCTGGAAACACCATATATTTT.

V is TRBV29-1 and J is TRBJ2-7; TRBD1 might be the D (5 bases). In germline, CDR1 is SQVTM, CDR2 ANQGSEA. Deletions cut 3 bases from V and 7 bases from J, with 10 bases between. The CDR3 length is 11 residues. CDR3 bases: TGCAGCGTTGAGGGGCCCGGAGAGCAGTACTTC. The encoded protein is CSVEGPGEQYF.

J is TRBJ1-1 and V is TRBV7-9; no clear D. CDR3 length: 12 amino acids. Germline lookup yields CDR1 SEHNR and CDR2 FQNEAQ (reference sequence). V gave up 2 bases and J gave up 5 bases, with 6 bases separating them. CDR3 nucleotide sequence: TGTGCCAGCAGCTTATTCGGGACTGAAGCTTTCTTT. As protein: CASSLFGTEAFF.

V gene TRBV29-1 combines with J gene TRBJ2-1; maybe TRBD2 (6 bases). The CDR3 has 17 amino acids. CDR1 and CDR2 from the germline V gene are SQVTM and ANQGSEA. Trimming left V 6 bases short and J 12 bases short, with 33 bases between. The DNA for the CDR3 is TGCAGCGTCCTCAATGATCGAGGGTCAACCGAGACTAGACGGCAGTTCTTC. As protein: CSVLNDRGSTETRRQFF.

This clone has more than one count but fewer than ten. The chain combines TRBV5-1 with TRBJ1-5, with D tentatively TRBD1 (6 bases). CDR3 size: 15 residues. Looked up from germline, CDR1 is SGHRS and CDR2 is YFSETQ. Between the trimmed V and J ends, which lost 0 bases and 1 base, there was a span of 8 bases. Here the CDR3 reads CASSLGGGSNQPQHF. The CDR3 region has the DNA TGCGCCAGCAGCTTGGGAGGGGGAAGCAATCAGCCCCAGCATTTT.

V is TRBV5-1 and J is TRBJ2-5, with TRBD1 matching 9 bases. This CDR3 has 14 residues. Germline-derived CDR1 and CDR2 are SGHRS and YFSETQ. V gave up 6 bases and J gave up 7 bases; unmatched junction bases: 10. This chain's CDR3 is CASNNPGQGMTQYF. Written as DNA, the CDR3 is TGCGCCAGCAACAATCCGGGACAGGGTATGACCCAGTACTTC. Full variable domain (outside the CDR3, taken from reference TRBV5-1 and TRBJ2-5): KAGVTQTPRYLIKTRGQQVTLSCSPISGHRSVSWYQQTPGQGLQFLFEYFSETQRNKGNFPGRFSGRQFSNSRSEMNVSTLELGDSALYLCASNNPGQGMTQYFGPGTRLLVL.

V usage is TRBV5-1 and J usage is TRBJ2-6, with D maybe TRBD1 (6 bases). The CDR3 is 15 amino acids. Trimming stripped 3 bases from V and 2 bases from J, with 9 bases between. Germline-derived CDR1 and CDR2 are SGHRS and YFSETQ. As DNA, the CDR3 is TGCGCCAGCAGCTGGGCAGGGGCTGGGGCCAACGTCCTGACTTTC. It is translated as CASSWAGAGANVLTF.

This chain connects TRBV7-9 to TRBJ1-2; D is perhaps TRBD1 (5 bases). Trimming shortened V by 4 bases and J by 8 bases, and 17 bases separated the two germline ends. The CDR3 is made up of 14 amino acids. The germline V gene has CDR1 SEHNR and CDR2 FQNEAQ (reference sequence). The DNA of the CDR3 is TGTGCCAGCAGCTACGGGACGACGACGGGAGGCTACACCTTC. It yields the protein CASSYGTTTGGYTF.

The genes are TRBV29-1 and TRBJ1-1; D is unresolved. The germline V gene encodes CDR1 SQVTM and CDR2 ANQGSEA. Trimming took 4 bases from V and 1 from J, leaving 10 bases between them. This CDR3 region has 13 residues. CDR3 in amino acids: CSVVRNRNTEAFF. In DNA form, the CDR3 reads TGCAGCGTTGTCCGCAACAGGAACACTGAAGCTTTCTTT.

The chain is built from TRBV29-1 and TRBJ2-1, with 7 nucleotides matching TRBD1. V was clipped by 6 bases and J by 6 bases; unmatched bases: 2. Germline assignment: CDR1 SQVTM and CDR2 ANQGSEA. This CDR3 is built from 11 residues. CDR3 sequence reads: CSVRQGNEQFF. The CDR3 DNA is TGCAGCGTAAGACAGGGCAATGAGCAGTTCTTC.

The chain uses TRBV2 and TRBJ2-5; the D is unclear. CDR3 size: 13 residues. With 4 bases removed from V and 2 bases from J, the gap between germline ends came to 8 bases. Germline lookup yields CDR1 SNHLY and CDR2 FYNNEI. CDR3 loop: CASSARPQETQYF. CDR3 nucleotide sequence: TGTGCCAGCAGTGCTCGCCCACAAGAGACCCAGTACTTC.

About this clone: At the DNA level, this CDR3 is encoded by other sequences in the same sample as well. This chain links TRBV28 with TRBJ1-2, with a weak D call TRBD1 (6 bases). CDR3 length: 13 residues. The V gene's germline CDR1 is MDHEN and CDR2 SYDVKM. V lost 4 bases and J lost 4, with 10 bases in between. The CDR3 region has the DNA TGTGCCAGCAGTTCCGGACAGAGCTATGGCTACACCTTC. It translates to CASSSGQSYGYTF.

V usage is TRBV6-6 and J usage is TRBJ2-7; D not certain. CDR3 length equals 14 residues. Germline CDR1 MNHNY, CDR2 SVGAGI (reference sequence). Trimming shortened V by 1 base and J by 0 bases, and 7 bases separated the two germline ends. As DNA, the CDR3 is TGTGCCAGCAGTTACTTAAGGAGCTCCTACGAGCAGTACTTC. Amino acids: CASSYLRSSYEQYF.

This clone occurred a few times. The chain carries TRBV9 and TRBJ2-2; 12 nucleotides match TRBD2. Per germline, CDR1 SGDLS and CDR2 YYNGEE. V shed 3 bases, J shed 4 bases, and the junction held 10 bases outside the gene matches. This CDR3 comprises 18 residues. CDR3 sequence (DNA): TGTGCCAGCAGCGCAAGGACTAGCGGGACACGGAGCACCGGGGAGCTGTTTTTT. Translation: CASSARTSGTRSTGELFF.

The CDR3 is CSVGENYGYTF. CDR3 DNA: TGCAGCGTTGGAGAGAACTATGGCTACACCTTC. V and J are TRBV29-1 and TRBJ1-2; the D is unclear. The length of the CDR3 is 11 residues. Trimming left V 4 bases short and J 2 bases short, with 5 bases between. Germline assignment: CDR1 SQVTM and CDR2 ANQGSEA.